This T cell receptor (beta chain) originates from a study of blood T cell repertoires in COVID-19. Study details: Italy, Spain and the United States were the sources of the convalescent and acute COVID-19 samples. PBMCs, B-cell-depleted T cells, or T cells provided the cDNA or gDNA that made up the material.

This CDR3 has 16 residues. J gave up 9 bases and V 2 bases, and 7 bases lay outside the gene matches. Germline V gene data show CDR1 as MNHEY and CDR2 as SMNVEV (reference sequence). In the original workflow: Amplified reference gene primers provided the basis for estimating nucleated cell counts. Repertoires were generated with immunoSEQ multiplex PCR, while TCRdb's copy carries only in-frame clones and drops some. D and trimming come from the DNA, and the V and J calls and clone size come from that table. The sample has about 71,000 clones; more than 75% are singletons. Sequencing was carried out using peripheral blood. V gene TRBV27 combines with J gene TRBJ2-1; 13 bases align to TRBD2. This clonotype was obtained from a woman aged 80 or over with acute or convalescent COVID-19. CDR3 sequence: CASSLRGTSGNSEQFF. Written as DNA, the CDR3 is TGTGCCAGCAGTTTAAGGGGGACTAGCGGGAATAGTGAGCAGTTCTTC.